The clone carrying this T cell receptor beta chain appeared a few times. The data stem from a study of blood T cells in healthy people across ages. Germline V gene sequence: CDR1 MNHEY, CDR2 SVGEGT. The CDR3 has 16 amino acids. The J segment lost 2 bases and the V segment lost 6 bases, leaving 11 bases of the junction unmatched. For the second PCR, which ran for about 6 to 11 cycles, a sample-barcoded 5' primer and a J-beta primer mix were used. Every cDNA molecule bore a tag from a template-switch adaptor containing 12 random nucleotides. Each CDR3 protein is one row after TCRdb ran MiXCR on the 5' RACE reads. The sample shows 1.5 million to 2 million distinct CDR3 sequences, roughly a third of them seen only once.

Sample: blood. The receptor was isolated from a woman in her twenties or thirties in good health. The chain has TRBV6-2 or TRBV6-3 and TRBJ2-5, with 8 bases matching TRBD2. The CDR3 here is CASSSIFGLAQETQYF. CDR3 coding DNA: TGTGCCAGCAGCTCAATATTCGGACTAGCACAAGAGACCCAGTACTTC.